The rows below give T cell receptor beta chains drawn from one sample of a study of early T cells in non-severe SARS-CoV-2 infection. Each CDR3 protein gets one entry after TCRdb re-called the 5' RACE reads with MiXCR. The data show 34,000 or so distinct CDR3 sequences, with roughly 9.3% seen just once and approximately 13% held by the top ten. Sequences were obtained from whole blood. The receptors originated from an adult who was a healthcare worker with PCR-confirmed SARS-CoV-2 infection or an uninfected control (not recorded which). The conserved cysteine and the conserved F or W are not part of the CDR3 here. The size field is filled for only some rows; it gives once, few, many or a size class.

v_gene	abundance	j_gene	CDR3aa
TRBV24-1	NA	TRBJ1-4	ATSDLGPRGEKLF
TRBV12-3/TRBV12-4	few	TRBJ1-5	ASSLGTPWPQH
TRBV5-4	many	TRBJ2-6	ASIPGGPSGANVLT
TRBV2	many	TRBJ2-3	ASTLSAGTQY
TRBV6-2/TRBV6-3	many	TRBJ1-2	ASRGQGSPQGYT
TRBV7-2	NA	TRBJ1-1	ASTYMNTEAF
TRBV3-1	NA	TRBJ2-5	ASSQDRRPPY
TRBV7-8	few	TRBJ1-1	ASSFEVNTEAF
TRBV30	medium-sized	TRBJ2-7	AWSSRWEQY
TRBV11-2	many	TRBJ2-7	ASSPAGGYEQY